This TCR beta chain was sequenced during a study of blood T cell repertoires in COVID-19. Participants' own reports of clinical history determined their cohort assignment. Two negative PCRs, clearance, or symptom resolution had been documented for recovered Cohort 3 donors. The CDR3 length is 13 residues. Authors' processing steps: Cell counts per sample came from amplifying reference gene primers. Repertoires were generated with immunoSEQ multiplex PCR, while TCRdb's copy carries only in-frame clones and drops some. V, J and clone size are those of that table, while D and trimming were read from the DNA. The sample records about 200,000 clones, roughly four fifths being singletons.

The TCR was taken from a man aged 35-49 years who had recovered from COVID-19. The sequencing sample was made of PBMCs or T cells enriched from blood (not recorded which). The chain uses TRBV21-1 and TRBJ1-1; whether TRBD1, the table's D call, matches the DNA was not checked. TRBV21-1 is noted as a pseudogene. In nucleotides, the CDR3 is TGTGCCAACGCACAGGGGGCGGACACTGAAGCTTTCTTT. This translates into CANAQGADTEAFF.